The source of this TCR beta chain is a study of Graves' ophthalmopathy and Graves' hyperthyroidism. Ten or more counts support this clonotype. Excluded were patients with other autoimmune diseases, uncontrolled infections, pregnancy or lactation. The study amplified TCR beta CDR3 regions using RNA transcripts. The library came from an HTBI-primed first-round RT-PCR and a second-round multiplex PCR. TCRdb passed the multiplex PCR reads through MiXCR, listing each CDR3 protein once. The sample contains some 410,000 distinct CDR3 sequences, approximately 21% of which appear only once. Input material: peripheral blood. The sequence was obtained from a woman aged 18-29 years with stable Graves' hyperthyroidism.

The CDR3 sequence is CASSVRDLQETQYF. The DNA of the CDR3 is TGTGCCAGCAGTGTCCGGGACCTACAAGAGACCCAGTACTTC. V usage is TRBV25-1 and J usage is TRBJ2-5; D could derive from TRBD1 or TRBD2 (5 bases each). Germline loops: CDR1 MGHDK, CDR2 SYGVNS. V was cut by 4 bases and J by 2 bases, with 11 bases left in between. The CDR3 spans 14 residues.